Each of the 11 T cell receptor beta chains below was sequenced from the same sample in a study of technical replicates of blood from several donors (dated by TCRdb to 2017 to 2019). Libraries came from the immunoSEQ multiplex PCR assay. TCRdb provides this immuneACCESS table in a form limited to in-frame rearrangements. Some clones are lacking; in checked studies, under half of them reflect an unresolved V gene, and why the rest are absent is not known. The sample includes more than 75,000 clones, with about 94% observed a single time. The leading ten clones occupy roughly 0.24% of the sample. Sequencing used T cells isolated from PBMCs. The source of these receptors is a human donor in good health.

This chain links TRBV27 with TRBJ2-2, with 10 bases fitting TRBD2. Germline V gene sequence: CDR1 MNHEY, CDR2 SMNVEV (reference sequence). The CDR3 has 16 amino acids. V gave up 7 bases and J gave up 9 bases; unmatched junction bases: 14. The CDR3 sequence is CASTLLSSGSSRELFF. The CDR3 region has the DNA TGTGCCAGCACCCTGCTCTCTAGCGGGAGTTCGAGGGAGCTGTTTTTT.

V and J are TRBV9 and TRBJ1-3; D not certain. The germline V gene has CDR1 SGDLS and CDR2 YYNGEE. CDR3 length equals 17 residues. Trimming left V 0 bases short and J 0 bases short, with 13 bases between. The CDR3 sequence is CASSVVGRPTSGNTIYF. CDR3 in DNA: TGTGCCAGCAGCGTAGTGGGCAGGCCTACCTCTGGAAACACCATATATTTT.

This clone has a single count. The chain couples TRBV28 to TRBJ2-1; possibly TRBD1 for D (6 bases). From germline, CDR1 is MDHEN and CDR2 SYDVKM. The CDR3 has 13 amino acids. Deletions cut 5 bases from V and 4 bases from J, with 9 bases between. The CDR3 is CASSNREYNEQFF. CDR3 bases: TGTGCCAGCAGTAACAGGGAATACAATGAGCAGTTCTTC.

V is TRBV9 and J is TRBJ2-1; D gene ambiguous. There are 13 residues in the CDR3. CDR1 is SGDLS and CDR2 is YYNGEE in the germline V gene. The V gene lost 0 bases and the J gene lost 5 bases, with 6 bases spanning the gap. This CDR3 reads CASSVGSDNEQFF. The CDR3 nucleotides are TGTGCCAGCAGCGTAGGGTCGGACAATGAGCAGTTCTTC.

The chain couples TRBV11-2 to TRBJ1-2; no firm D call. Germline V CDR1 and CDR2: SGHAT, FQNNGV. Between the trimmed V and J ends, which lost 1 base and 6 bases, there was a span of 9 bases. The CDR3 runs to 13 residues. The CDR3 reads CASSLGHSDGYTF. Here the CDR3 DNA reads TGTGCCAGCAGCTTAGGGCATTCTGATGGCTACACCTTC.

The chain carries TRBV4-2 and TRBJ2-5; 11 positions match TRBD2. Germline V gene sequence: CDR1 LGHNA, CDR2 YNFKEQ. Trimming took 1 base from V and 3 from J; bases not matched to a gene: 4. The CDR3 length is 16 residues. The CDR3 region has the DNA TGTGCCAGCAGCCAAGGGTCACTAGCGGGGGAAGAGACCCAGTACTTC. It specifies CASSQGSLAGEETQYF.

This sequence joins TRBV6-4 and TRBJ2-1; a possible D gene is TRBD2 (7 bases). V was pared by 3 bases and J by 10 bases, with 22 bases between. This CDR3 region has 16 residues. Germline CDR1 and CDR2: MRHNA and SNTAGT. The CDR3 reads CASSDSGSPKGGEQFF. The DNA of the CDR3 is TGTGCCAGCAGTGATAGCGGGTCTCCTAAAGGGGGGGAGCAGTTCTTC.

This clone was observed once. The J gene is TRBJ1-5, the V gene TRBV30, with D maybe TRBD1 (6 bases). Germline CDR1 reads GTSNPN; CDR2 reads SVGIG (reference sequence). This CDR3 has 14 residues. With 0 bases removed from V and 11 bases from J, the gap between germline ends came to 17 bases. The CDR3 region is CAWSVRRGGGSQHF. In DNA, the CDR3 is TGTGCCTGGAGTGTACGCAGGGGTGGTGGCTCCCAGCATTTT.

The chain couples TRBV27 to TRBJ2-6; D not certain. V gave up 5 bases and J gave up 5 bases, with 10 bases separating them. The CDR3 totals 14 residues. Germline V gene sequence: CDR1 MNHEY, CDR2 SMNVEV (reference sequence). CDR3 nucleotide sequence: TGTGCCAGCAGTCCCTATGGGCGGGCCAACGTCCTGACTTTC. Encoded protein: CASSPYGRANVLTF.

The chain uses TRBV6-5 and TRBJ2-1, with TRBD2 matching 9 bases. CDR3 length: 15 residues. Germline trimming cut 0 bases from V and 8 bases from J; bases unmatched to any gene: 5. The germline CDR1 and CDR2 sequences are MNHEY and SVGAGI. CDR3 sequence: CASSYSSSGTDEQFF. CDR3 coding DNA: TGTGCCAGCAGTTACTCGTCTAGCGGGACGGATGAGCAGTTCTTC.

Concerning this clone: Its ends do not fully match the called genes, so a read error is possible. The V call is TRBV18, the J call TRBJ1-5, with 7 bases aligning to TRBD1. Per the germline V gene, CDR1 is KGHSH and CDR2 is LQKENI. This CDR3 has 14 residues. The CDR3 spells CASSPQGNAQPQHF. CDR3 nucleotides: TGTGCCAGCTCGCCACAGGGGAACGCTCAGCCCCAGCATTTT.